These 30 T cell receptor beta chains were all obtained from the same sample, sequenced in a study of ipilimumab plus nivolumab after autologous stem cell transplantation. Using immunoSEQ multiplex PCR, the repertoire was profiled, and TCRdb retains in-frame clones only, with some absent. The data show 20,000 to 25,000 clones, about three quarters seen once. This specimen was PBMCs, taken in a trial of ipilimumab plus nivolumab as post-transplant consolidation. Receptors originate from a male donor with diffuse large B-cell lymphoma.

The chain is built from TRBV5-1 and TRBJ2-1; 13 bases fit TRBD2. The V segment lost 4 bases and the J segment 8 bases; nucleotides outside the gene matches: 6. CDR1 is SGHRS, CDR2 YFSETQ, per germline. The CDR3 consists of 15 residues. CDR3 DNA: TGCGCCAGCAGCCCACTAGCGGGGGGGCCCGATGAGCAGTTCTTC. Translating it yields CASSPLAGGPDEQFF.

There are a few counts of this clone. The V gene is TRBV7-6, the J gene TRBJ2-1, with D perhaps TRBD1 (6 bases). V was cut by 5 bases and J by 3 bases, with 14 bases left in between. The CDR3 contains 15 residues. Germline V gene sequence: CDR1 SGHVS, CDR2 FNYEAQ. Here the CDR3 DNA reads TGTGCCAGCAGCCTCCCCACAGGGAGCTACAATGAGCAGTTCTTC. Protein: CASSLPTGSYNEQFF. Looking up the rest from reference TRBV7-6 and TRBJ2-1 gives the full variable domain: GAGVSQSPRYKVTKRGQDVALRCDPISGHVSLYWYRQALGQGPEFLTYFNYEAQQDKSGLPNDRFSAERPEGSISTLTIQRTEQRDSAMYRCASSLPTGSYNEQFFGPGTRLTVL.

This chain joins TRBV13 and TRBJ2-7; tentative D call: TRBD2 (5 bases). Germline values: CDR1 PRHDT, CDR2 FYEKMQ (reference sequence). CDR3 length: 12 amino acids. The V gene lost 1 base and the J gene lost 5 bases, with 6 bases spanning the gap. In DNA form, the CDR3 reads TGTGCCAGCAGCTTAGTCGGGAACGAGCAGTACTTC. Translation: CASSLVGNEQYF.

The genes are TRBV7-6 and TRBJ1-3; perhaps TRBD1 as D (6 bases). The V gene lost 6 bases and the J gene lost 3 bases, with 12 bases spanning the gap. This CDR3 comprises 14 residues. CDR1 SGHVS and CDR2 FNYEAQ come from the germline V gene. The CDR3 here is CASRENRVGNTIYF. The CDR3 nucleotides are TGTGCCAGCAGAGAGAACAGGGTTGGAAACACCATATATTTT.

The rearrangement links TRBV5-1 to TRBJ1-2, with D unresolved. CDR1 and CDR2 from the germline V gene are SGHRS and YFSETQ. The CDR3 is 14 amino acids. The ends were cut back, 0 bases at V and 4 bases at J, with 10 bases in the middle. The DNA for the CDR3 is TGCGCCAGCAGCTTGGTTCCAGCGCCCTATGGCTACACCTTC. Protein product: CASSLVPAPYGYTF. The whole variable domain, remainder taken from reference TRBV5-1 and TRBJ1-2, is KAGVTQTPRYLIKTRGQQVTLSCSPISGHRSVSWYQQTPGQGLQFLFEYFSETQRNKGNFPGRFSGRQFSNSRSEMNVSTLELGDSALYLCASSLVPAPYGYTFGSGTRLTVV.

This chain connects TRBV28 to TRBJ1-2; TRBD1 aligns across 8 bases. Germline trimming cut 8 bases from V and 4 bases from J; bases unmatched to any gene: 6. The CDR3 is 13 amino acids. The germline V gene has CDR1 MDHEN and CDR2 SYDVKM. CDR3 DNA: TGTGCCAGCTCACAGGGGGGGATCTATGGCTACACCTTC. Protein sequence: CASSQGGIYGYTF.

This sequence joins TRBV19 and TRBJ1-5; D gene uncertain. Germline V lookup: CDR1 LNHDA, CDR2 SQIVND (reference sequence). The V end was cut by 1 base, the J end by 1 base, with 8 bases between. CDR3 length: 15 residues. CDR3 in amino acids: CASSIGDTSNQPQHF. The CDR3 coding sequence is TGTGCCAGTAGTATAGGGGATACGAGCAATCAGCCCCAGCATTTT.

This clone was seen only once. The genes are TRBV7-2 and TRBJ2-3; TRBD2 matches 12 bases. In germline, CDR1 is SGHTA, CDR2 FQGNSA. This CDR3 is 15 amino acids long. J lost 4 bases, V lost 8 bases, and 7 bases had no gene match. In nucleotides, the CDR3 is TGTGCCAGCCAAACTAGCGGGGGGTTCCCAGATACGCAGTATTTT. Translating it yields CASQTSGGFPDTQYF. Full variable domain (outside the CDR3, taken from reference TRBV7-2 and TRBJ2-3): GAGVSQSPSNKVTEKGKDVELRCDPISGHTALYWYRQSLGQGLEFLIYFQGNSAPDKSGLPSDRFSAERTGGSVSTLTIQRTQQEDSAVYLCASQTSGGFPDTQYFGPGTRLTVL.

The chain carries TRBV9 and TRBJ1-1; D is ambiguous. CDR1 and CDR2 (germline): SGDLS, YYNGEE. The CDR3 has 14 amino acids. The V and J ends lost 0 bases and 0 bases respectively, with 6 bases between them. The CDR3 spells CASSVEGMNTEAFF. The CDR3 bases are TGTGCCAGCAGCGTAGAGGGTATGAACACTGAAGCTTTCTTT. Supplemented by reference TRBV9 and TRBJ1-1, the full variable domain reads DSGVTQTPKHLITATGQRVTLRCSPRSGDLSVYWYQQSLDQGLQFLIQYYNGEERAKGNILERFSAQQFPDLHSELNLSSLELGDSALYFCASSVEGMNTEAFFGQGTRLTVV.

This clone was counted a few times. V is TRBV5-6 and J is TRBJ2-7; D uncertain. CDR3 length equals 12 residues. In germline, CDR1 is SGHDT, CDR2 YYEEEE. V lost 3 bases, J lost 3 bases, and 7 bases lay in between. The CDR3 DNA is TGTGCCAGCAGCTACGAACACTACGAGCAGTACTTC. Translating gives CASSYEHYEQYF. Supplemented by reference TRBV5-6 and TRBJ2-7, the full variable domain reads DAGVTQSPTHLIKTRGQQVTLRCSPKSGHDTVSWYQQALGQGPQFIFQYYEEEERQRGNFPDRFSGHQFPNYSSELNVNALLLGDSALYLCASSYEHYEQYFGPGTRLTVT.

The chain couples TRBV10-3 to TRBJ1-1, with D hard to call. The CDR3 loop spans 13 amino acids. Trimming removed 5 bases from V and 0 bases from J, with 7 bases in between. Germline-derived CDR1 and CDR2 are ENHRY and SYGVKD. The CDR3 region is CAISRELNTEAFF. The DNA for the CDR3 is TGTGCCATCAGTAGAGAACTGAACACTGAAGCTTTCTTT.

The V gene is TRBV7-8, the J gene TRBJ1-1; 8 nucleotides agree with TRBD1. The J segment lost 1 base and the V segment lost 7 bases, leaving 5 bases of the junction unmatched. The CDR3 runs to 14 residues. Germline V gene lookup returns CDR1 SGHVS and CDR2 FQNEAQ. The chain's CDR3 is CASTWGQANTEAFF. The CDR3 nucleotides read TGTGCCAGCACCTGGGGACAGGCGAACACTGAAGCTTTCTTT.

The chain recombines TRBV13 with TRBJ2-1; no clear D. The germline V gene encodes CDR1 PRHDT and CDR2 FYEKMQ (reference sequence). The CDR3 contains 13 residues. The V gene lost 5 bases and the J gene lost 9 bases, with 14 bases spanning the gap. CDR3: CASSPSLSGEQFF. The DNA for the CDR3 is TGTGCCAGCAGCCCTTCCCTGAGTGGTGAGCAGTTCTTC.

This chain connects TRBV10-3 to TRBJ2-7, with 9 bases fitting TRBD2. This CDR3 is built from 14 residues. Germline loops: CDR1 ENHRY, CDR2 SYGVKD. Unmatched junction bases numbered 3, after V lost 6 bases and J lost 0 bases. The CDR3 DNA is TGTGCCATCAGAACTAGCGGGTCCTCCTACGAGCAGTACTTC. Amino acids: CAIRTSGSSYEQYF.

The genes are TRBV5-4 and TRBJ2-7; possibly TRBD2 for D (6 bases). CDR1 and CDR2 from the germline V gene are SGHNT and YYREEE (reference sequence). The V and J ends lost 4 bases and 3 bases respectively, with 14 bases between them. This CDR3 is built from 14 residues. The CDR3 loop reads CASSPGGESYEQYF. The DNA for the CDR3 is TGTGCCAGCAGCCCGGGCGGGGAGAGCTACGAGCAGTACTTC.

The chain carries TRBV28 and TRBJ2-1; TRBD2 matches 9 bases. Germline V gene data show CDR1 as MDHEN and CDR2 as SYDVKM. V was pared by 1 base and J by 8 bases, with 12 bases of the junction left unmatched. The CDR3 sequence is 17 residues long. CDR3 sequence reads: CASSLYVTRGGRDEQFF. The CDR3 DNA follows: TGTGCCAGCAGTTTATACGTTACGCGGGGGGGCCGTGATGAGCAGTTCTTC.

The chain is built from TRBV7-9 and TRBJ2-2; D perhaps matches TRBD1 (5 bases). Germline CDR1 and CDR2: SEHNR and FQNEAQ (reference sequence). Trimming removed 1 base at V and 4 bases at J, with 16 bases between. The CDR3 length is 17 residues. The CDR3 is CASSLGQLILVTGELFF. The CDR3, as DNA: TGTGCCAGCAGCTTAGGACAGCTAATTCTGGTCACCGGGGAGCTGTTTTTT.

The rearrangement links TRBV5-6 to TRBJ1-1; D call uncertain. The V gene's germline CDR1 is SGHDT and CDR2 YYEEEE. V shed 0 bases and J shed 12 bases, with 12 bases lying between them. The CDR3 totals 12 residues. The CDR3 nucleotides read TGTGCCAGCAGCTTGGGTGCGAGGGAGACTTTCTTT. This gives the protein CASSLGARETFF.

The J gene is TRBJ1-5, the V gene TRBV4-2; perhaps TRBD1 as D (5 bases). CDR1 is LGHNA, CDR2 YNFKEQ, per germline. V lost 0 bases, J lost 7 bases, and 13 bases lay in between. The CDR3 length is 15 residues. The CDR3 sequence: CASSQEGTGDQPQHF. The CDR3 DNA reads as TGTGCCAGCAGCCAAGAGGGTACGGGGGACCAGCCCCAGCATTTT.

CDR3 nucleotides: TGTGCTGCGAGACTAGGCGGTTTCGGGCAAGAGACCCAGTACTTC. Translation: CAARLGGFGQETQYF. V gene TRBV2 combines with J gene TRBJ2-5; maybe TRBD2 (6 bases). CDR3 length: 15 amino acids. Germline loops: CDR1 SNHLY, CDR2 FYNNEI.

The chain employs TRBV5-1 and TRBJ2-2; TRBD1 matches 7 bases. CDR3 length: 16 amino acids. V lost 8 bases, J lost 5 bases, and 15 bases stayed unmatched. Germline V CDR1 and CDR2: SGHRS, YFSETQ. The CDR3 spells CASIRYRQGGTGELFF. Here the CDR3 DNA reads TGCGCCAGTATCCGCTACAGACAGGGCGGGACCGGGGAGCTGTTTTTT.

The chain recombines TRBV5-1 with TRBJ2-5; no clear D gene. Germline CDR1 is SGHRS and CDR2 is YFSETQ. This CDR3 region has 12 residues. Trimming cost V 2 bases and J 0 bases, with 2 bases left between them. In nucleotides, the CDR3 is TGCGCCAGCAGCTTCGACCAAGAGACCCAGTACTTC. This sequence encodes CASSFDQETQYF.

This clone was seen just once. CDR3 sequence: CASTGTAGTETQYF. Written as DNA, the CDR3 is TGTGCCAGCACTGGGACCGCTGGTACGGAGACCCAGTACTTC. V gene TRBV2 combines with J gene TRBJ2-5, with D tentatively TRBD1 or TRBD2 (5 bases each). In germline, CDR1 is SNHLY, CDR2 FYNNEI. Trimming took off 7 bases at V and 5 bases at J, with 17 bases between the two ends. The CDR3 extends over 14 amino acids.

This clone appeared once. V is TRBV10-3 and J is TRBJ1-1, with TRBD1 identical over 8 bases. From germline, CDR1 is ENHRY and CDR2 SYGVKD. The junction had 6 bases not matched to a gene; V was cut back by 6 bases and J by 6 bases. CDR3 length equals 13 residues. The CDR3 protein is CAISGTGTAEAFF. Here the CDR3 DNA reads TGTGCCATCAGCGGGACAGGCACGGCTGAAGCTTTCTTT.

The J gene is TRBJ2-1, the V gene TRBV30; no firm D call. Trimming took off 1 base at V and 4 bases at J, with 8 bases between the two ends. The CDR3 is made up of 13 amino acids. Germline CDR1 and CDR2: GTSNPN and SVGIG (reference sequence). The CDR3 nucleotides read TGTGCCTGGAGTGCACAAACGTACAATGAGCAGTTCTTC. This translates into CAWSAQTYNEQFF.

The chain recombines TRBV2 with TRBJ2-5; D is possibly TRBD2 (5 bases). The CDR3 extends over 15 amino acids. V gave up 9 bases and J gave up 0 bases, with 17 bases separating them. Germline V gene sequence: CDR1 SNHLY, CDR2 FYNNEI. The CDR3 DNA is TGTGCCAGTGAGAGACGTGAGGGTTACCAAGAGACCCAGTACTTC. Protein product: CASERREGYQETQYF.

This sequence joins TRBV28 and TRBJ1-2; D is uncertain. V was clipped by 1 base and J by 6 bases, with 18 bases between them. The CDR3 loop spans 16 amino acids. Per the germline V gene, CDR1 is MDHEN and CDR2 is SYDVKM. The CDR3 nucleotides read TGTGCCAGCAGTTTATTAGAGACCCCCCTGGCGGATGGCTACACCTTC. Amino acids: CASSLLETPLADGYTF.

This clone has a handful of counts. The chain uses TRBV9 and TRBJ1-5; 9 bases match TRBD1. The CDR3 covers 14 residues. Unmatched junction bases numbered 5, after V lost 3 bases and J lost 7 bases. Germline loops: CDR1 SGDLS, CDR2 YYNGEE. The CDR3 DNA sequence: TGTGCCAGCAGCGCGACAGGGGGAGACCAGCCCCAGCATTTT. It codes for CASSATGGDQPQHF.

About this clone itself: The junction differs from germline at one of its ends, possibly a read error. The CDR3 sequence: CASSLTDPARGDNNEQFF. The CDR3 DNA reads as TGTGCTAGCAGCTTAACCGACCCTGCGCGGGGGGACAACAATGAGCAGTTCTTC. The gene calls are TRBV7-7 and TRBJ2-1; 8 nucleotides align to TRBD2. Germline V gene lookup returns CDR1 SSHAT and CDR2 FNYEAQ (reference sequence). There are 18 residues in the CDR3.

This sequence joins TRBV11-3 and TRBJ2-3; D call uncertain. In germline, CDR1 is SGHNT, CDR2 YENEEA. The CDR3 is 14 amino acids. The V end lost 5 bases, the J end lost 3 bases, and 12 bases lay between the germline ends. CDR3 nucleotides: TGTGCCAGCAGCCTTACGACCGGAACAGATACGCAGTATTTT. This codes for CASSLTTGTDTQYF.